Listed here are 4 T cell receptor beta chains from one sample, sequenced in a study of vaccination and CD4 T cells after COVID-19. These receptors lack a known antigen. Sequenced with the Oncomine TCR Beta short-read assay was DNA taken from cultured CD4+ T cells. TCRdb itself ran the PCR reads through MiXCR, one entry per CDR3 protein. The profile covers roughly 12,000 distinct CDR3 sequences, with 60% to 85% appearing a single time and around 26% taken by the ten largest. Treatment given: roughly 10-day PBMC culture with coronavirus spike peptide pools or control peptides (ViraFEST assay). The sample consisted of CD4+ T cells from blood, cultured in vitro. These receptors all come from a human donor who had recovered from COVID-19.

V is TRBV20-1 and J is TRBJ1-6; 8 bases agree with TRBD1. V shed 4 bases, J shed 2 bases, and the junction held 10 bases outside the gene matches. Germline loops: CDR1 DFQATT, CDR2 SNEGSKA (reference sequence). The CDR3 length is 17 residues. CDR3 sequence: CSATFRTGYPYNSPLHF. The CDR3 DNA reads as TGCAGTGCTACCTTCCGGACAGGGTATCCCTATAATTCACCCCTCCACTTT.

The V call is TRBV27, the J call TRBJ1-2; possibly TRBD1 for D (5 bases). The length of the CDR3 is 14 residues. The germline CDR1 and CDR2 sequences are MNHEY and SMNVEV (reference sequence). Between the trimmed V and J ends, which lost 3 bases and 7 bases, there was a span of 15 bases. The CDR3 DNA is TGTGCCAGCAGTTTCAACCGGGACGGGACTGGCTACACCTTC. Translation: CASSFNRDGTGYTF.

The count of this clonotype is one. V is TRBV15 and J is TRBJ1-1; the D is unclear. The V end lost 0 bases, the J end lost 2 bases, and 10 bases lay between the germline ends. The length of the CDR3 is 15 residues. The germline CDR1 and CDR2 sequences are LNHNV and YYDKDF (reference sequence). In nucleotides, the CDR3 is TGTGCCACCAGCAGAGATTTTGGCAGAAACACTGAAGCTTTCTTT. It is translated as CATSRDFGRNTEAFF. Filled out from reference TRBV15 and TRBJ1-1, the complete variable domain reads DAMVIQNPRYQVTQFGKPVTLSCSQTLNHNVMYWYQQKSSQAPKLLFHYYDKDFNNEADTPDNFQSRRPNTSFCFLDIRSPGLGDTAMYLCATSRDFGRNTEAFFGQGTRLTVV.

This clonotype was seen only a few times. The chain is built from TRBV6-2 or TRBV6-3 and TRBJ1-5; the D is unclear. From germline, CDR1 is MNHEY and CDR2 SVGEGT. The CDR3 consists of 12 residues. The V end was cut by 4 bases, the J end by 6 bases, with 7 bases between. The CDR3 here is CASSLIPQPQHF. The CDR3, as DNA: TGTGCCAGCAGTTTGATACCTCAGCCCCAGCATTTT.